This T cell receptor beta chain was obtained from a study of shared clonotypes between healthy human individuals. In the CD4+ fraction, cells were divided into CD45RA+ naive and CD45RA-negative memory subsets. Samples underwent the assay at deep level. The method was immunoSEQ multiplex PCR; TCRdb's version includes in-frame clones alone and lacks a portion of them. The table has under 2,500,000 clones, more than 90% seen once. Sequencing input: naive CD4+ T cells sorted from blood. This sample's subset: CD45RA+ positively selected. This receptor was obtained from a man between 18 and 29 years old in good health.

The CDR3 DNA reads TGCAGCGTTGGGGGGAGGACAAGCTCCTACGAGCAGTACTTC. Translated, it gives CSVGGRTSSYEQYF. V and J are TRBV29-1 and TRBJ2-7, with D tentatively TRBD2 (6 bases). Trimming removed 4 bases from V and 0 bases from J, with 13 bases in between. This CDR3 contains 14 residues. CDR1 and CDR2 from the germline V gene are SQVTM and ANQGSEA.